This entry is about one T cell receptor (beta chain). Its antigen is unknown. Sequenced by immunoSEQ multiplex PCR; TCRdb stores in-frame clones only, minus some. The table includes around 140,000 clones, 85% to 95% detected once. The sample originates from a study of T cell responses to AZD1222 COVID-19 vaccine. Study at large: The analysis combined second doses at about 4 or about 12 weeks.

V lost 1 base and J 0 bases, leaving 12 bases between the germline ends. The CDR3 has 17 residues. Germline lookup yields CDR1 KGHDR and CDR2 SFDVKD. Broader study findings: Baseline serology detected seropositivity in only a handful of AZD1222 recipients. Along spike, vaccine-associated CD4 TCRs were found throughout, with dominance at 160-218 and 743-854.

Source: peripheral blood, taken on day 0 of AZD1222 vaccination. This rearrangement joins TRBV24-1 to TRBJ2-4; D may be TRBD2 (5 bases). The receptor was derived from an adult in good health. CDR3 sequence: CATSDFCGELAKNIQYF. The CDR3 DNA reads TGTGCCACCAGTGATTTCTGTGGGGAGTTAGCCAAAAACATTCAGTACTTC.